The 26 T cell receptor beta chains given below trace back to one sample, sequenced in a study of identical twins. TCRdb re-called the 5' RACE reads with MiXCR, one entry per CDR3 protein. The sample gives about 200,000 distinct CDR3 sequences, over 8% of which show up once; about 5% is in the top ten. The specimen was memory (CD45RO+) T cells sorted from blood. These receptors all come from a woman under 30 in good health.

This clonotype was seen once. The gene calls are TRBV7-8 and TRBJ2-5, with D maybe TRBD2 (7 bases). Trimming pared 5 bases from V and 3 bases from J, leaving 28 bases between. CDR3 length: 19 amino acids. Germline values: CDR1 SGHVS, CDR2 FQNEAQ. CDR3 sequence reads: CASSPRPGGGGAREETQYF. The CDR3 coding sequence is TGTGCCAGCAGCCCCCGTCCCGGCGGGGGCGGGGCAAGGGAAGAGACCCAGTACTTC.

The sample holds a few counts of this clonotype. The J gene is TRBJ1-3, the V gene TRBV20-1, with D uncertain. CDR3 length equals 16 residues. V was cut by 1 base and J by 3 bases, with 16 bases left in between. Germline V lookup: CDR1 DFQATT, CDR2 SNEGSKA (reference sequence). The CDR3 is CSARGPRRTLGNTIYF. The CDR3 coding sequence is TGCAGTGCTAGAGGCCCCAGGAGAACTCTTGGAAACACCATATATTTT.

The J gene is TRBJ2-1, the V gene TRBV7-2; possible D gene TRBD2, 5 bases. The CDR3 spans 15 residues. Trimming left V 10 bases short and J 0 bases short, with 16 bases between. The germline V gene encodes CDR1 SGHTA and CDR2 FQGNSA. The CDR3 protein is CAIARPPDSYNEQFF. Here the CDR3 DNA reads TGTGCCATAGCGCGGCCGCCGGACTCCTACAATGAGCAGTTCTTC.

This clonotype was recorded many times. Here the CDR3 DNA reads TGCAGCGTTAAACAGGGGTGGTCGGACACTGAAGCTTTCTTT. Its protein is CSVKQGWSDTEAFF. The chain couples TRBV29-1 to TRBJ1-1; 7 bases line up with TRBD1. Trimming removed 5 bases from V and 3 bases from J; junction bases left unmatched: 9. Germline assignment: CDR1 SQVTM and CDR2 ANQGSEA. The CDR3 contains 14 residues.

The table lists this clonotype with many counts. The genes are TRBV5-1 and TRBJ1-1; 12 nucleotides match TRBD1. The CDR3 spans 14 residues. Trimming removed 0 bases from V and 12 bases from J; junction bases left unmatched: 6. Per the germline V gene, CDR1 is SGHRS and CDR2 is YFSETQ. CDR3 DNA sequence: TGCGCCAGCAGCTTGGACGGGGGACAGGGGGCTACTTTCTTT. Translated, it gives CASSLDGGQGATFF.

The CDR3 DNA is TGTGCCAGCAGCGAGACGCCGCTTAATGAAAAACTGTTTTTT. It codes for CASSETPLNEKLFF. The rearrangement uses TRBV9 and TRBJ1-4; D is unclear. Germline V gene sequence: CDR1 SGDLS, CDR2 YYNGEE. V was cut by 3 bases and J by 4 bases, with 10 bases left in between. This CDR3 has 14 residues.

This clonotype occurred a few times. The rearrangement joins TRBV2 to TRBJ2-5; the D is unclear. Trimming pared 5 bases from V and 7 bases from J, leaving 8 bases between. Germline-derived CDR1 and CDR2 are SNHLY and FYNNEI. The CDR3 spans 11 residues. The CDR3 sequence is CASSPELTQYF. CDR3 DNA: TGTGCCAGCAGTCCGGAGTTGACCCAGTACTTC.

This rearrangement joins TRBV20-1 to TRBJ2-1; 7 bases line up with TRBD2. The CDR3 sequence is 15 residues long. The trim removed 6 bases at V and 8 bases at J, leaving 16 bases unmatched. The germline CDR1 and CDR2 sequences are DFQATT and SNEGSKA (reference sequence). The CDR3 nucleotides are TGCAGTGCCCCTTCTAGCGGCCATCCGGGCGATGAGCAGTTCTTC. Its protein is CSAPSSGHPGDEQFF.

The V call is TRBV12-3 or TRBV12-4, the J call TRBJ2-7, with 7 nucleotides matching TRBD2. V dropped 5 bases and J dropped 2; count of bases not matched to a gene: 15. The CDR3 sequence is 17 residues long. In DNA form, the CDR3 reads TGTGCCAGCAGTGGGGGGTGGGGGAGGGCGAGGACCTACGAGCAGTACTTC. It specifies CASSGGWGRARTYEQYF.

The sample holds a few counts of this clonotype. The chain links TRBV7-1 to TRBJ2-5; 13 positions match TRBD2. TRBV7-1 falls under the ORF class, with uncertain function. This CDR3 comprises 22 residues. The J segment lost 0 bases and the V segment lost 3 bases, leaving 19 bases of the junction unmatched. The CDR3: CASSSPGLAGTGVLVHQETQYF. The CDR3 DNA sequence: TGTGCCAGCAGCTCGCCGGGACTAGCGGGAACGGGGGTTCTCGTTCACCAAGAGACCCAGTACTTC.

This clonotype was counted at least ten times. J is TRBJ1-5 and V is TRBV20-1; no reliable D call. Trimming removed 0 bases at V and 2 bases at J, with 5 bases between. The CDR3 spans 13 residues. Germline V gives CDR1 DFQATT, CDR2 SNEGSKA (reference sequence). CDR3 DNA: TGCAGTGCTAGAGATCATGGCAATCAGCCCCAGCATTTT. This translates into CSARDHGNQPQHF.

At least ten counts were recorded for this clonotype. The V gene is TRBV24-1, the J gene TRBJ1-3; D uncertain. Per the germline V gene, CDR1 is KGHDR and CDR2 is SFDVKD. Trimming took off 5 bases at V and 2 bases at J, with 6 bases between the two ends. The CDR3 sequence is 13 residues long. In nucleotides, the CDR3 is TGTGCCACCAGTGCTGGGGCTGGAAACACCATATATTTT. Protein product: CATSAGAGNTIYF.

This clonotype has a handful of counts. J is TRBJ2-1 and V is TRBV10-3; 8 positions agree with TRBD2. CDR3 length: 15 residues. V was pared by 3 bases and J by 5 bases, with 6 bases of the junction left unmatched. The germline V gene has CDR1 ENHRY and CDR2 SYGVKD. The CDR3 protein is CAISERGGLDNEQFF. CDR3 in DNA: TGTGCCATCAGTGAACGGGGGGGGCTCGACAATGAGCAGTTCTTC.

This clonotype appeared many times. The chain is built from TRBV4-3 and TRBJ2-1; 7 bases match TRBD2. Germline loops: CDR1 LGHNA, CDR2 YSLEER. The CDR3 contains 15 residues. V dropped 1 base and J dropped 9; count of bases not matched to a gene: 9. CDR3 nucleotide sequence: TGCGCCAGCAGCCAAGTCGGGGCGGGAGCTGGTGAGCAGTTCTTC. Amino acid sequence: CASSQVGAGAGEQFF.

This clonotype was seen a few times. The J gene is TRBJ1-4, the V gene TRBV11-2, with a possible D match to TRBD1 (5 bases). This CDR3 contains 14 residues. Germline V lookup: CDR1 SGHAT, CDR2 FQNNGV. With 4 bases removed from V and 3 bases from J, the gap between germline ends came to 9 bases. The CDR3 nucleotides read TGTGCCAGCAGCTCACAGGTTTCTAATGAAAAACTGTTTTTT. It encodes CASSSQVSNEKLFF.

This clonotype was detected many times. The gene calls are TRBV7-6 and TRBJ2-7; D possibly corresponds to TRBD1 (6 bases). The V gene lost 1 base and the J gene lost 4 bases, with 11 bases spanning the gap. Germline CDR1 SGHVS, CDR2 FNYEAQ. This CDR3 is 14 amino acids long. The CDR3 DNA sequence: TGTGCCAGCAGCTTAGAGGGGACATGGTACGAGCAGTACTTC. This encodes CASSLEGTWYEQYF.

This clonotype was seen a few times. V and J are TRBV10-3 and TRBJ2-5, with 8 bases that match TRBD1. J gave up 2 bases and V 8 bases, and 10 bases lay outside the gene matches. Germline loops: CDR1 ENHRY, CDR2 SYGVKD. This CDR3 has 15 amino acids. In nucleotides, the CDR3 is TGTGCCATCGCTGAACCAGGGGGCCGACAAGAGACCCAGTACTTC. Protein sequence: CAIAEPGGRQETQYF.

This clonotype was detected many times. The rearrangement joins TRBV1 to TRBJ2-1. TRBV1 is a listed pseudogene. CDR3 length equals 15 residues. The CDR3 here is CTSSPGFHLYNEQFF. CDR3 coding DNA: TGCACCAGCAGCCCGGGCTTCCACCTTTACAATGAGCAGTTCTTC.

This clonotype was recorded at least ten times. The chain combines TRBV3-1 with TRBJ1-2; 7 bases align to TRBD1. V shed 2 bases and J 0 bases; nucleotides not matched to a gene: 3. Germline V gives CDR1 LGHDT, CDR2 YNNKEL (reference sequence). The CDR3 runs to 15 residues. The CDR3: CASSQRQGANYGYTF. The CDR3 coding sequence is TGTGCCAGCAGCCAACGACAGGGCGCTAACTATGGCTACACCTTC.

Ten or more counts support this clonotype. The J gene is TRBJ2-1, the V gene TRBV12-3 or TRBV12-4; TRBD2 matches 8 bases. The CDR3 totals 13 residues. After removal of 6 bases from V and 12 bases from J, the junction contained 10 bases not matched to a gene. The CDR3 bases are TGTGCCAGCAGCCCCGGACTAGCCAATAGGCAGTTCTTC. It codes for CASSPGLANRQFF.

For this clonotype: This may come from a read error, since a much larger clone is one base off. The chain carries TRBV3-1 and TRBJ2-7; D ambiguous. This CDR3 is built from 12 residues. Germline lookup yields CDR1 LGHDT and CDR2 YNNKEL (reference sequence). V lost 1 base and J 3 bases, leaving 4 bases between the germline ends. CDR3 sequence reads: CASSQAHYEQYF. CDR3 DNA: TGTGCCAGCAGCCAAGCACACTACGAGCAGTACTTC.

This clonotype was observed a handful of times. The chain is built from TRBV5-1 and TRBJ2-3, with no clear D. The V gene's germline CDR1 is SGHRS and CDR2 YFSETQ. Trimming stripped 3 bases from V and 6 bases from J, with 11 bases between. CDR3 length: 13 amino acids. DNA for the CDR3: TGCGCCAGCAGCTCGTTTAGACGTGATACGCAGTATTTT. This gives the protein CASSSFRRDTQYF.

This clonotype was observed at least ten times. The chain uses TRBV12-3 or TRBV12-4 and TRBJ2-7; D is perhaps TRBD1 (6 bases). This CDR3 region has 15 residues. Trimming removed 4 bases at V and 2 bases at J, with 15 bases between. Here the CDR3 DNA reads TGTGCCAGCAGTTGGCAGGGGATAGGCGCCTACGAGCAGTACTTC. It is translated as CASSWQGIGAYEQYF.

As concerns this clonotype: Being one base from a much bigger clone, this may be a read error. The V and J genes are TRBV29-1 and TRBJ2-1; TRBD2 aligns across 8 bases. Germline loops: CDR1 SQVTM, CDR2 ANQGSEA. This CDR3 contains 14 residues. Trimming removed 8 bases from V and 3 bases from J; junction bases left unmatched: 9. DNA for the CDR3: TGCAGCTCGAAGCGGGGGCGCTTCTACAATGAGCAGTTCTTC. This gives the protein CSSKRGRFYNEQFF.

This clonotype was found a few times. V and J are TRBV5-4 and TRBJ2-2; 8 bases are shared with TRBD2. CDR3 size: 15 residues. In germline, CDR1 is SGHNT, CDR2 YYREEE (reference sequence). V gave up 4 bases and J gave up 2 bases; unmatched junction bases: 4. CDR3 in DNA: TGTGCCAGCAGCACCCTAGCGGGTAACACCGGGGAGCTGTTTTTT. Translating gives CASSTLAGNTGELFF.

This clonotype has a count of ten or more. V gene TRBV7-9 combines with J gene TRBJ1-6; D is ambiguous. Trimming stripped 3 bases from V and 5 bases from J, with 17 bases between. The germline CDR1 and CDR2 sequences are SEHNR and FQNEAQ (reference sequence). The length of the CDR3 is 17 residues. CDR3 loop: CASSLGSGILDNSPLHF. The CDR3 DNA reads TGTGCCAGCAGCTTGGGTAGCGGAATTCTCGATAATTCACCCCTCCACTTT.